A single sample is the source of the 32 T cell receptor beta chains below, sequenced in a study of T cell responses to AZD1222 COVID-19 vaccine. Assay: immunoSEQ multiplex PCR; the TCRdb copy retains only in-frame clones and omits some. This table has approximately 100,000 clones, 80% to 90% appearing once. The specimen was peripheral blood, collected on day 0 of AZD1222 vaccination. The receptors derive from an adult in good health.

The chain combines TRBV15 with TRBJ2-5; D gene unclear. The CDR3 totals 15 residues. The germline CDR1 and CDR2 sequences are LNHNV and YYDKDF (reference sequence). The V and J ends lost 0 bases and 7 bases respectively, with 15 bases between them. The CDR3 nucleotides are TGTGCCACCAGCAGAGATCGTTTTGGCCAGGTGACCCAGTACTTC. This encodes CATSRDRFGQVTQYF. The full variable domain, with the rest looked up from reference TRBV15 and TRBJ2-5, is DAMVIQNPRYQVTQFGKPVTLSCSQTLNHNVMYWYQQKSSQAPKLLFHYYDKDFNNEADTPDNFQSRRPNTSFCFLDIRSPGLGDTAMYLCATSRDRFGQVTQYFGPGTRLLVL.

V and J are TRBV7-9 and TRBJ1-2; D may be TRBD1 (5 bases). Germline lookup yields CDR1 SEHNR and CDR2 FQNEAQ (reference sequence). The CDR3 sequence is 14 residues long. The V and J ends lost 5 bases and 8 bases respectively, with 18 bases between them. The CDR3 protein is CASSVERGPQGYTF. CDR3 nucleotides: TGTGCCAGCAGCGTAGAGAGGGGTCCCCAGGGCTACACCTTC. The full variable domain, rest sourced from reference TRBV7-9 and TRBJ1-2, is DTGVSQNPRHKITKRGQNVTFRCDPISEHNRLYWYRQTLGQGPEFLTYFQNEAQLEKSRLLSDRFSAERPKGSFSTLEIQRTEQGDSAMYLCASSVERGPQGYTFGSGTRLTVV.

This clone has a handful of counts. The chain joins TRBV3-1 (or the pseudogene TRBV3-2) to TRBJ2-7, with 8 bases lining up with TRBD2. The CDR3 spans 13 residues. Germline V gene sequence: CDR1 LGHDT, CDR2 YNNKEL (reference sequence). Trimming took 4 bases from V and 3 from J; bases not matched to a gene: 2. The CDR3: CASSLGRGYEQYF. CDR3 DNA sequence: TGTGCCAGCAGCCTCGGGAGGGGCTACGAGCAGTACTTC.

This chain links TRBV5-1 with TRBJ1-2; 10 nucleotides line up with TRBD1. This CDR3 region has 14 residues. Germline loops: CDR1 SGHRS, CDR2 YFSETQ. V was clipped by 4 bases and J by 5 bases; unmatched bases: 5. In nucleotides, the CDR3 is TGCGCCAGCAGCACGGGACAGGGGAGTTATGGCTACACCTTC. This codes for CASSTGQGSYGYTF.

The genes are TRBV5-1 and TRBJ1-1; 7 nucleotides match TRBD1. The germline V gene encodes CDR1 SGHRS and CDR2 YFSETQ. The CDR3 consists of 16 residues. V lost 4 bases and J lost 0; bases outside the gene matches: 9. The CDR3 sequence is CASSPPQGGVNTEAFF. The CDR3 DNA is TGCGCCAGCAGCCCCCCCCAGGGGGGGGTGAACACTGAAGCTTTCTTT.

The gene calls are TRBV6-5 and TRBJ1-1; maybe TRBD1 (6 bases). CDR1 and CDR2 (germline): MNHEY, SVGAGI. The CDR3 consists of 14 residues. Trimming left V 5 bases short and J 7 bases short, with 17 bases between. CDR3 nucleotides: TGTGCCAGCAGTAACCCCGGGGGGGCGGTTGAAGCTTTCTTT. This sequence encodes CASSNPGGAVEAFF.

J is TRBJ1-5 and V is TRBV30; tentatively, D is TRBD1 (6 bases). Germline V lookup: CDR1 GTSNPN, CDR2 SVGIG (reference sequence). This CDR3 is built from 13 residues. Trimming left V 0 bases short and J 8 bases short, with 11 bases between. The CDR3 bases are TGTGCCTGGAGTGTACAGGGCGGTGAGCCCCAGCATTTT. This translates into CAWSVQGGEPQHF.

V gene TRBV6-6 combines with J gene TRBJ1-3; TRBD1 aligns across 7 bases. This CDR3 is 14 amino acids long. CDR1 and CDR2 (germline): MNHNY, SVGAGI (reference sequence). J lost 2 bases, V lost 6 bases, and 4 bases had no gene match. The CDR3: CASRPGQAGNTIYF. CDR3 nucleotides: TGTGCCAGCAGGCCAGGACAGGCTGGAAACACCATATATTTT.

The chain combines TRBV7-2 with TRBJ2-1; maybe TRBD1 (5 bases). The CDR3 consists of 16 residues. Germline V gene data show CDR1 as SGHTA and CDR2 as FQGNSA. V was clipped by 1 base and J by 6 bases, with 16 bases between them. The DNA of the CDR3 is TGTGCCAGCAGCTTAGTCGGGCAGGGCCTTACCAATGAGCAGTTCTTC. It is translated as CASSLVGQGLTNEQFF.

This chain uses TRBV27 with TRBJ1-1; the match to TRBD1 covers 11 bases. The trim removed 10 bases at V and 5 bases at J, leaving 24 bases unmatched. Germline V CDR1 and CDR2: MNHEY, SMNVEV (reference sequence). This CDR3 spans 19 amino acids. CDR3 residues: CATLRGQGAVGTNRTEAFF. The DNA of the CDR3 is TGTGCCACCCTGAGAGGACAGGGGGCGGTCGGTACGAACAGAACTGAAGCTTTCTTT.

The chain employs TRBV6-2 or TRBV6-3 and TRBJ1-3; no definite D call. CDR3 size: 16 residues. Trimming pared 2 bases from V and 3 bases from J, leaving 14 bases between. Per germline, CDR1 MNHEY and CDR2 SVGEGT. The CDR3 sequence is CASSYPPPVDGNTIYF. Written as DNA, the CDR3 is TGTGCCAGCAGTTACCCCCCGCCGGTGGATGGAAACACCATATATTTT.

The chain combines TRBV30 with TRBJ1-5; D not certain. The CDR3 spans 15 residues. The V gene lost 2 bases and the J gene lost 6 bases, with 17 bases spanning the gap. CDR1 GTSNPN and CDR2 SVGIG come from the germline V gene (reference sequence). CDR3 coding DNA: TGTGCCTGGAGTCTCAATAGTGGCGCGGGTCAGCCCCAGCATTTT. Protein product: CAWSLNSGAGQPQHF.

The chain recombines TRBV12-3 or TRBV12-4 with TRBJ1-1; D uncertain. The CDR3 has 12 residues. V shed 2 bases and J shed 5 bases, with 6 bases lying between them. The CDR3 DNA follows: TGTGCCAGCAGTTTACCCTTTACTGAAGCTTTCTTT. As protein: CASSLPFTEAFF.

The V gene is TRBV7-3, the J gene TRBJ1-2, with D possibly matching TRBD1 (6 bases). This CDR3 spans 13 amino acids. Trimming removed 5 bases from V and 4 bases from J, with 11 bases in between. CDR1 SGHTA and CDR2 FQGTGA come from the germline V gene. The CDR3 is CASSPGQPYGYTF. For the CDR3, the DNA is TGTGCCAGCAGCCCCGGACAGCCCTATGGCTACACCTTC.

The genes are TRBV5-6 and TRBJ1-2; D possibly corresponds to TRBD1 (5 bases). The germline V gene encodes CDR1 SGHDT and CDR2 YYEEEE. Trimming took 4 bases from V and 8 from J, leaving 18 bases between them. This CDR3 is built from 14 residues. The CDR3 coding sequence is TGTGCCAGCAGCCCCAGGGAGGGTTTAAGGGGCTACACCTTC. It yields the protein CASSPREGLRGYTF.

This chain links TRBV5-1 with TRBJ2-5; either TRBD1 or TRBD2 may fit D (5 bases each). The CDR3 extends over 14 amino acids. In germline, CDR1 is SGHRS, CDR2 YFSETQ. Trimming took 0 bases from V and 1 from J, leaving 7 bases between them. CDR3 coding DNA: TGCGCCAGCAGCTTGGGTGGGGGCCAAGAGACCCAGTACTTC. It translates to CASSLGGGQETQYF.

The gene calls are TRBV9 and TRBJ2-7, with 12 positions matching TRBD1. The junction had 3 bases not matched to a gene; V was cut back by 0 bases and J by 5 bases. The CDR3 covers 15 residues. CDR1 and CDR2 (germline): SGDLS, YYNGEE. The CDR3 is CASSVEGQGANEQYF. CDR3 DNA: TGTGCCAGCAGCGTAGAGGGACAGGGGGCGAACGAGCAGTACTTC.

The genes are TRBV7-6 and TRBJ2-1, with TRBD2 matching over 9 bases. J was trimmed by 3 bases and V by 1 base; bases with no gene match: 7. The CDR3 sequence is 17 residues long. The germline gives CDR1 SGHVS, CDR2 FNYEAQ. As DNA, the CDR3 is TGTGCCAGCAGCTTAGTGGTAGCGGGGGCTGTCTACAATGAGCAGTTCTTC. Protein sequence: CASSLVVAGAVYNEQFF.

J is TRBJ1-1 and V is TRBV5-6; D remains ambiguous. V was cut by 2 bases and J by 0 bases, with 8 bases left in between. The CDR3 consists of 14 residues. Germline CDR1 is SGHDT and CDR2 is YYEEEE. The CDR3 region is CASSFGRLNTEAFF. The CDR3 DNA follows: TGTGCCAGCAGCTTCGGGCGGCTGAACACTGAAGCTTTCTTT.

The J gene is TRBJ1-3, the V gene TRBV30; D is uncertain. CDR1 GTSNPN and CDR2 SVGIG come from the germline V gene (reference sequence). V lost 0 bases and J 9 bases, leaving 15 bases between the germline ends. The CDR3 consists of 14 residues. CDR3 in amino acids: CAWSVSGVLGTIYF. The DNA of the CDR3 is TGTGCCTGGAGTGTGTCAGGCGTCTTGGGCACCATATATTTT.

This sequence joins TRBV28 and TRBJ1-5, with D perhaps TRBD1 (6 bases). This CDR3 spans 15 amino acids. The V gene lost 6 bases and the J gene lost 5 bases, with 17 bases spanning the gap. Germline CDR1 reads MDHEN; CDR2 reads SYDVKM. The DNA for the CDR3 is TGTGCCAGCAGCCCAGCTGGGACAAGAGATCAGCCCCAGCATTTT. The encoded protein is CASSPAGTRDQPQHF.

This clone showed up just once. The V call is TRBV9, the J call TRBJ2-3, with D hard to call. The V gene's germline CDR1 is SGDLS and CDR2 YYNGEE. The CDR3 is 16 amino acids. Trimming shortened V by 3 bases and J by 0 bases, and 14 bases separated the two germline ends. CDR3 residues: CASSGGIGPSTDTQYF. The DNA for the CDR3 is TGTGCCAGCAGCGGTGGAATCGGACCTAGCACAGATACGCAGTATTTT.

The chain links TRBV7-9 to TRBJ1-5; D unresolved. The CDR3 covers 14 residues. V was cut by 1 base and J by 6 bases, with 10 bases left in between. Germline V gene lookup returns CDR1 SEHNR and CDR2 FQNEAQ (reference sequence). Here the CDR3 DNA reads TGTGCCAGCAGCTTAGGGGGAGTGGGTCAGCCCCAGCATTTT. This codes for CASSLGGVGQPQHF.

The chain recombines TRBV11-2 with TRBJ2-1, with D unclear. The CDR3 consists of 16 residues. Trimming cost V 3 bases and J 13 bases, with 25 bases left between them. The germline V gene has CDR1 SGHAT and CDR2 FQNNGV. CDR3: CASSLFDDLGRFRQFF. As DNA, the CDR3 is TGTGCCAGCAGCTTGTTTGACGATCTCGGCCGCTTTCGTCAGTTCTTC.

This rearrangement joins TRBV5-8 to TRBJ1-1; D unclear. Germline-derived CDR1 and CDR2 are SGHTS and YDEGEE. The CDR3 is 13 amino acids. V was trimmed by 4 bases and J by 0 bases, leaving 7 bases between them. The chain's CDR3 is CASSHGVNTEAFF. In DNA form, the CDR3 reads TGTGCCAGCAGCCATGGGGTGAACACTGAAGCTTTCTTT.

The V and J genes are TRBV6-4 and TRBJ1-1; D is ambiguous. Germline values: CDR1 MRHNA, CDR2 SNTAGT. Trimming took off 2 bases at V and 1 base at J, with 5 bases between the two ends. The CDR3 length is 13 residues. DNA for the CDR3: TGTGCCAGCAGTGACCAGCCGAACACTGAAGCTTTCTTT. Its translation: CASSDQPNTEAFF.

The chain carries TRBV19 and TRBJ2-7, with D unresolved. The CDR3 length is 13 residues. CDR1 is LNHDA, CDR2 SQIVND, per germline (reference sequence). Between the trimmed V and J ends, which lost 3 bases and 2 bases, there was a span of 8 bases. In DNA, the CDR3 is TGTGCCAGTAGTATCACAGCCGCCTACGAGCAGTACTTC. It is translated as CASSITAAYEQYF.

As DNA, the CDR3 is TGTGCCAGCAGCCCCTGGGGGGACCGCGGGCCCCAGCATTTT. Residues: CASSPWGDRGPQHF. This sequence joins TRBV4-2 and TRBJ1-5, with D maybe TRBD1 (5 bases). The ends were cut back, 4 bases at V and 9 bases at J, with 16 bases in the middle. The length of the CDR3 is 14 residues. CDR1 and CDR2 (germline): LGHNA, YNFKEQ.

The chain carries TRBV28 and TRBJ2-4; 9 bases are shared with TRBD1. The CDR3 sequence is 15 residues long. Trimming took 3 bases from V and 4 from J; bases not matched to a gene: 4. Germline V gene lookup returns CDR1 MDHEN and CDR2 SYDVKM. Here the CDR3 reads CASSFFGTGKNIQYF. The DNA of the CDR3 is TGTGCCAGCAGTTTTTTCGGGACAGGGAAAAACATTCAGTACTTC.

The chain couples TRBV19 to TRBJ1-5; perhaps TRBD1 as D (5 bases). Trimming stripped 8 bases from V and 3 bases from J, with 11 bases between. The V gene's germline CDR1 is LNHDA and CDR2 SQIVND (reference sequence). The CDR3 has 13 residues. This CDR3 reads CASCDSNNQPQHF. The DNA for the CDR3 is TGTGCCAGTTGTGACAGTAACAATCAGCCCCAGCATTTT.

This chain connects TRBV5-1 to TRBJ2-1; 10 nucleotides line up with TRBD2. CDR1 is SGHRS, CDR2 YFSETQ, per germline. V shed 0 bases, J shed 4 bases, and the junction held 1 base outside the gene matches. The CDR3 spans 15 residues. For the CDR3, the DNA is TGCGCCAGCAGCTTGGGGACTAGCGGATACAATGAGCAGTTCTTC. Its translation: CASSLGTSGYNEQFF.

The genes are TRBV5-1 and TRBJ1-4; 7 bases fit TRBD1. Germline V gene data show CDR1 as SGHRS and CDR2 as YFSETQ. V was pared by 0 bases and J by 7 bases, with 9 bases of the junction left unmatched. The CDR3 totals 16 residues. The CDR3 is CASSLVAGGESEKLFF. In nucleotides, the CDR3 is TGCGCCAGCAGCTTGGTGGCAGGGGGAGAGAGTGAAAAACTGTTTTTT.